Listed below are T cell receptor beta chains from one sample, sequenced in a study of blood T cell repertoires in COVID-19. The data were produced by immunoSEQ multiplex PCR, yet TCRdb's version contains in-frame clones alone and is incomplete. The sample yields roughly 69,000 clones, approximately 81% seen once. Input material: PBMCs or T cells enriched from blood (not recorded which). The receptors derive from a woman in her 40s with acute COVID-19. The CDR3 runs from the conserved cysteine through the conserved F or W. The D gene is left open where the match is weak. Not all rows give a size; the values are once, few, many and, for expanded clones, a class.

>.|TRBJ1-1|TRBD1|15|TRBV4-2
CASSHAGTGGTEAFF
TGTGCCAGCAGCCACGCCGGGACAGGGGGAACTGAAGCTTTCTTT
>.|TRBJ2-6|.|18|TRBV28
CATVERLRGYSGANVLTF
TGTGCCACCGTGGAGCGACTACGGGGTTACTCTGGGGCCAACGTCCTGACTTTC
>.|TRBJ2-7|TRBD2|13|TRBV6-1
CASSEGLAPEQYF
TGTGCCAGCAGTGAGGGACTAGCGCCCGAGCAGTACTTC
>.|TRBJ1-5|.|14|TRBV9
CASSLDIGNQPQHF
TGTGCCAGCAGCCTCGACATAGGCAATCAGCCCCAGCATTTT
>.|TRBJ1-2|.|14|TRBV11-2
CASSLAGFDYGYTF
TGTGCCAGCAGCTTAGCAGGATTTGACTATGGCTACACCTTC
>.|TRBJ2-1|.|16|TRBV28
CATLGWQGTPYNEQFF
TGTGCCACCCTCGGGTGGCAGGGGACACCGTACAATGAGCAGTTCTTC
>.|TRBJ1-5|TRBD1|13|TRBV19
CASSTTGDQPQHF
TGTGCCAGTAGTACTACAGGGGATCAGCCCCAGCATTTT
>.|TRBJ1-6|.|16|TRBV9
CASSPGGRGISGPLHF
TGTGCCAGCAGCCCCGGAGGTAGGGGGATAAGTGGACCCCTCCACTTT
>few|TRBJ2-4|.|14|TRBV14
CASSQGGGQNIQYF
TGTGCCAGCAGCCAGGGGGGTGGACAAAACATTCAGTACTTC
>medium-sized|TRBJ2-3|.|14|TRBV10-3
CAIRGAYTTDTQYF
TGTGCCATCAGGGGGGCTTACACCACAGATACGCAGTATTTT
>.|TRBJ2-1|.|15|TRBV9
CASSVDSPSYNEQFF
TGTGCCAGCAGCGTAGATTCGCCTAGCTACAATGAGCAGTTCTTC
>few|TRBJ1-1|.|13|TRBV7-2
CASSLRVSTEAFF
TGTGCCAGCAGCCTCAGGGTGAGCACTGAAGCTTTCTTT
>.|TRBJ2-7|TRBD1|15|TRBV14
CASSPYTGGSYEQYF
TGTGCCAGCAGCCCGTATACAGGGGGTTCCTACGAGCAGTACTTC
>once|TRBJ1-2|.|14|TRBV6-5
CASSPAEMLYGYTF
TGTGCCAGCAGTCCAGCGGAAATGCTCTATGGCTACACCTTC
>few|TRBJ1-4|.|16|TRBV7-8
CASTALVGQRDEKLFF
TGTGCCAGCACCGCGCTTGTCGGACAGAGGGATGAAAAACTGTTTTTT
>.|TRBJ2-3|.|14|TRBV24-1
CATSEEGSTDTQYF
TGTGCCACCAGTGAGGAGGGGAGCACAGATACGCAGTATTTT
>.|TRBJ2-3|TRBD2|15|TRBV27
CASSSGTSGGDTQYF
TGTGCCAGCAGTTCAGGGACTAGCGGGGGTGATACGCAGTATTTT
>.|TRBJ2-1|TRBD1|14|TRBV27
CASSVGTGGLEQFF
TGTGCCAGCAGTGTCGGGACAGGGGGCTTGGAGCAGTTCTTC
>.|TRBJ2-5|TRBD2|16|TRBV11-2
CASSLPRGYEAGDQYF
TGTGCCAGCAGCTTACCTCGGGGGTATGAAGCGGGGGATCAGTACTTC
>.|TRBJ1-4|.|13|TRBV12-3/TRBV12-4
CASSFVLGEKLFF
TGTGCCAGCAGTTTCGTCCTCGGGGAAAAACTGTTTTTT
>.|TRBJ1-1|.|13|TRBV19
CASSIGGWGGAFF
TGTGCCAGTAGTATCGGAGGGTGGGGGGGCGCTTTCTTT
>.|TRBJ2-3|TRBD1|20|TRBV28
CASSLSIGQGISFGTDTQYF
TGTGCCAGCAGTTTATCAATTGGACAGGGGATTTCGTTCGGCACAGATACGCAGTATTTT
>.|TRBJ1-6|.|14|TRBV7-8
CASSLFDRNSPLHF
TGTGCCAGCAGCTTATTTGACAGGAATTCACCCCTCCACTTT
>.|TRBJ2-7|TRBD1|11|TRBV29-1
CSAGQGYEQYF
TGCAGCGCCGGACAGGGTTACGAGCAGTACTTC
>.|TRBJ2-7|.|13|TRBV28
CASSFGRHYEQYF
TGTGCCAGCAGTTTCGGCAGGCACTACGAGCAGTACTTC
>.|TRBJ1-2|.|11|TRBV28
CASGRGGGYTF
TGTGCCTCTGGCCGGGGAGGAGGCTACACCTTC